Shown below are 15 T cell receptor beta chains from a single sample sequenced in a study of T cell changes during pregnancy in multiple sclerosis. Repertoires were generated with immunoSEQ multiplex PCR, while TCRdb's copy carries only in-frame clones and drops some. Counted here are tens of thousands of clones, approximately 92% occurring once; the ten biggest clones make up 5% to 6.5%. The input for sequencing was CD8+ T cells from peripheral blood mononuclear cells, taken in the third trimester of pregnancy. The receptors were sampled from a female donor with multiple sclerosis, enrolled in a pregnancy study.

V is TRBV6-4 and J is TRBJ2-2; D is unclear. The CDR3 consists of 16 residues. Germline V lookup: CDR1 MRHNA, CDR2 SNTAGT. The V gene lost 0 bases and the J gene lost 4 bases, with 12 bases spanning the gap. The CDR3 DNA sequence: TGTGCCAGCAGTGACTCTTTGGCGGCTAGCACCGGGGAGCTGTTTTTT. Translation gives CASSDSLAASTGELFF.

This clone has only one observation. V and J are TRBV27 and TRBJ1-5, with D perhaps TRBD1 (5 bases). The CDR3 is 14 residues long. Germline-derived CDR1 and CDR2 are MNHEY and SMNVEV (reference sequence). Trimming removed 8 bases from V and 5 bases from J, with 16 bases in between. The CDR3 region is CASANRSGYQPQHF. The DNA of the CDR3 is TGTGCCAGCGCCAACAGGTCCGGCTATCAGCCCCAGCATTTT.

The V gene is TRBV11-3, the J gene TRBJ2-5; D is possibly TRBD1 (7 bases). The CDR3 extends over 15 amino acids. Looked up from germline, CDR1 is SGHNT and CDR2 is YENEEA. Trimming removed 1 base at V and 5 bases at J, with 14 bases between. The CDR3 loop is CASSLVEGAQETQYF. DNA for the CDR3: TGTGCCAGCAGCTTAGTGGAGGGGGCACAGGAGACCCAGTACTTC.

This sequence joins TRBV11-2 and TRBJ2-7, with 7 bases aligning to TRBD2. Germline CDR1 reads SGHAT; CDR2 reads FQNNGV. CDR3 size: 15 residues. Trimming took 2 bases from V and 4 from J; bases not matched to a gene: 8. The CDR3 spells CASSLLAGVGYEQYF. DNA of the CDR3: TGTGCCAGCAGCTTATTGGCGGGAGTAGGGTACGAGCAGTACTTC.

The V gene is TRBV19, the J gene TRBJ2-1; no definite D call. The CDR3 is 12 residues long. In germline, CDR1 is LNHDA, CDR2 SQIVND (reference sequence). V lost 5 bases and J 6 bases, leaving 8 bases between the germline ends. The CDR3 bases are TGTGCCAGTAGTCCAACAATCAATGAGCAGTTCTTC. This gives the protein CASSPTINEQFF.

This rearrangement joins TRBV6-4 to TRBJ1-5, with no clear D. Per the germline V gene, CDR1 is MRHNA and CDR2 is SNTAGT. Trimming removed 2 bases at V and 1 base at J, with 12 bases between. This CDR3 is built from 16 residues. CDR3 sequence: CASSDQPGRSNQPQHF. The CDR3 region has the DNA TGTGCCAGCAGTGACCAACCGGGGAGGAGCAATCAGCCCCAGCATTTT.

The chain carries TRBV27 and TRBJ1-1; TRBD1 matches at 7 bases. This CDR3 spans 13 amino acids. The V segment lost 2 bases and the J segment 10 bases; nucleotides outside the gene matches: 7. From germline, CDR1 is MNHEY and CDR2 SMNVEV (reference sequence). The CDR3 spells CASSLESTGRAFF. CDR3 coding DNA: TGTGCCAGCAGTTTAGAATCGACAGGGAGAGCTTTCTTT.

The chain combines TRBV6-1 with TRBJ2-7; D remains unclear. Germline-derived CDR1 and CDR2 are MNHNS and SASEGT. The CDR3 contains 15 residues. V was trimmed by 7 bases and J by 4 bases, leaving 20 bases between them. CDR3 in amino acids: CASTILPKGTYEQYF. CDR3 nucleotide sequence: TGTGCCAGCACCATACTACCCAAAGGAACTTACGAGCAGTACTTC.

J is TRBJ1-4 and V is TRBV2; D possibly corresponds to TRBD1 (6 bases). In germline, CDR1 is SNHLY, CDR2 FYNNEI. Trimming pared 5 bases from V and 0 bases from J, leaving 10 bases between. The length of the CDR3 is 15 residues. The CDR3 bases are TGTGCCAGCAGTCCCTGGACAGCAACTAATGAAAAACTGTTTTTT. Translation gives CASSPWTATNEKLFF.

The chain combines TRBV7-2 with TRBJ2-1; D might be TRBD1 (7 bases). V lost 5 bases, J lost 7 bases, and 24 bases lay in between. CDR1 and CDR2 (germline): SGHTA, FQGNSA. This CDR3 has 17 residues. The CDR3 is CASSGTDRHRETNEQFF. CDR3 nucleotide sequence: TGTGCCAGCAGCGGGACAGACCGACACCGGGAGACAAATGAGCAGTTCTTC.

The rearrangement joins TRBV28 to TRBJ2-1; tentative D call: TRBD2 (6 bases). Between the trimmed V and J ends, which lost 8 bases and 2 bases, there was a span of 10 bases. Germline V gene data show CDR1 as MDHEN and CDR2 as SYDVKM. The CDR3 extends over 13 amino acids. CDR3 nucleotide sequence: TGTGCCAGCTGTGGGGAGGCCTACAATGAGCAGTTCTTC. This gives the protein CASCGEAYNEQFF.

CDR3 in amino acids: CASAGLAGTSYEQYF. CDR3 DNA: TGTGCCAGCGCTGGACTAGCGGGTACCTCCTACGAGCAGTACTTC. The chain couples TRBV2 to TRBJ2-7; 11 bases are shared with TRBD2. CDR3 length equals 15 residues. V gave up 8 bases and J gave up 0 bases; unmatched junction bases: 6. The germline CDR1 and CDR2 sequences are SNHLY and FYNNEI. Together with reference TRBV2 and TRBJ2-7, the CDR3 gives the full variable domain: EPEVTQTPSHQVTQMGQEVILRCVPISNHLYFYWYRQILGQKVEFLVSFYNNEISEKSEIFDDQFSVERPDGSNFTLKIRSTKLEDSAMYFCASAGLAGTSYEQYFGPGTRLTVT.

This clone was counted a few times. The J gene is TRBJ1-2, the V gene TRBV7-8; TRBD1 matches 11 bases. CDR3 size: 18 residues. Germline CDR1 reads SGHVS; CDR2 reads FQNEAQ. V was pared by 0 bases and J by 4 bases, with 10 bases of the junction left unmatched. The CDR3 DNA reads as TGTGCCAGCAGCTTAGCGGGGGACAGGGGGGTCGACCCCTATGGCTACACCTTC. Amino acid sequence: CASSLAGDRGVDPYGYTF.

The chain combines TRBV5-1 with TRBJ2-7, with D perhaps TRBD1 (6 bases). Germline lookup yields CDR1 SGHRS and CDR2 YFSETQ. The CDR3 extends over 16 amino acids. V was cut by 4 bases and J by 1 base, with 18 bases left in between. CDR3 DNA sequence: TGCGCCAGCAGCCCCCGGACAGTGGCGAGTTCCTACGAGCAGTACTTC. Encoded protein: CASSPRTVASSYEQYF.

The genes are TRBV11-2 and TRBJ2-7; D ambiguous. The V end lost 1 base, the J end lost 2 bases, and 9 bases lay between the germline ends. In germline, CDR1 is SGHAT, CDR2 FQNNGV. The CDR3 runs to 14 residues. CDR3 region: CASSLGPTTYEQYF. The CDR3 nucleotides are TGTGCCAGCAGCTTAGGACCCACTACCTACGAGCAGTACTTC.